This TCR beta chain was documented in a study of technical replicates of blood from several donors. Clones were sequenced by immunoSEQ multiplex PCR, and TCRdb holds only the in-frame ones, with some missing. This sample has roughly 60,000 clones; around 91% occur once, and the top ten carry about 3.7%. This CDR3 has 14 residues. The germline V and J ends were trimmed by 1 base and 7 bases, with 11 bases remaining between them. The germline V gene has CDR1 SGHTA and CDR2 FQGNSA. The receptor comes from a human donor in good health. Some clones in this sample may be carry-over from other donors' samples. The J gene is TRBJ2-1, the V gene TRBV7-2, with a possible D match to TRBD2 (6 bases). The sequenced sample consisted of PBMCs. This CDR3 is CASSLGVSGNEQFF. CDR3 DNA: TGTGCCAGCAGCTTAGGAGTTAGCGGTAATGAGCAGTTCTTC.